This T cell receptor beta chain is drawn from a study of T cell repertoires in cytomegalovirus infection. Turning to the study itself: A matching HLA type, together with CMV infection, was signaled by public TCR beta signatures. Broader study findings: Dominating the ex vivo response were TCR beta clonotypes that were CMV-specific and HLA-C-restricted. Identification of carriers of CMV plus the relevant HLA was performed using cumulative public TCR beta family frequency.

A single record per CDR3 protein comes from TCRdb applying MiXCR to the reads. The sample lists roughly 600,000 distinct CDR3 sequences, 20% to 30% occurring once. With regard to this clonotype: Its antigen is unidentified. A much larger clone differs by one base, so this may be a read error.

The TCR comes from a human donor in good health (CMV status not recorded). Some clones in this sample may be carry-over from other donors' samples. The source material was CD8+ T cells from PBMCs.

DNA for the CDR3: TGTGCCGGCTGCCGATTTGCGAACACCGGGGAGCTGTTTTTT. This codes for CAGCRFANTGELFF. The chain joins TRBV19 to TRBJ2-2; D gene unclear. This CDR3 comprises 14 residues. Per the germline V gene, CDR1 is LNHDA and CDR2 is SQIVND (reference sequence). V was clipped by 11 bases and J by 0 bases, with 13 bases between them.